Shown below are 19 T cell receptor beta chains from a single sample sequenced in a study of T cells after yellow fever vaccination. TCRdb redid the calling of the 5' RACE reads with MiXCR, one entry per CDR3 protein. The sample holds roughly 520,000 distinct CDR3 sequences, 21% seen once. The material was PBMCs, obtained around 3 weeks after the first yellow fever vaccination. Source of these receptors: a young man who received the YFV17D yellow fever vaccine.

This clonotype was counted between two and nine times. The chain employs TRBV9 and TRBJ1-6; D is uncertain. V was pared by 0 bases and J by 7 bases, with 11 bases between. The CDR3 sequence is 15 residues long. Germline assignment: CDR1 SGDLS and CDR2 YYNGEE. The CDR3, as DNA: TGTGCCAGCAGCGTAGGCAACGGATTAAATTCACCCCTCCACTTT. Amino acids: CASSVGNGLNSPLHF.

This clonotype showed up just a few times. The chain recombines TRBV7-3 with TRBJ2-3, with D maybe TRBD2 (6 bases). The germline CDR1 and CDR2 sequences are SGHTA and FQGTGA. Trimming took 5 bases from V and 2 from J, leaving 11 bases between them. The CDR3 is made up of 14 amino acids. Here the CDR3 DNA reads TGTGCCAGCAGCCGAGCGGGCATCACAGATACGCAGTATTTT. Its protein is CASSRAGITDTQYF.

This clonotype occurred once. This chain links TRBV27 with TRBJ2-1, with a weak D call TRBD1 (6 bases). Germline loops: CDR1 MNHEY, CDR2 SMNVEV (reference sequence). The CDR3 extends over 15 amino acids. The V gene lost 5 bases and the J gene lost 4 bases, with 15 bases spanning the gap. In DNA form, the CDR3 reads TGTGCCAGCAGTCCAAGCCTAGGGACATACAATGAGCAGTTCTTC. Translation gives CASSPSLGTYNEQFF.

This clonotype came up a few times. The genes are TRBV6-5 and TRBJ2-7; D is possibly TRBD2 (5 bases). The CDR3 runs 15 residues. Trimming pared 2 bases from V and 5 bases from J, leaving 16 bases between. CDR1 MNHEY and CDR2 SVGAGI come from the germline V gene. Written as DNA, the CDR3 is TGTGCCAGCAGTTACAACGAAGGCATCGGGGACGAGCAGTACTTC. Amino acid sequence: CASSYNEGIGDEQYF.

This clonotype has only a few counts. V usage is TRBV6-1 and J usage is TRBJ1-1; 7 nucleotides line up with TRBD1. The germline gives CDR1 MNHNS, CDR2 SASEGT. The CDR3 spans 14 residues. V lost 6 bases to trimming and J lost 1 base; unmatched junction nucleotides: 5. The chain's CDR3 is CASRPGQANTEAFF. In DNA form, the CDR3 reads TGTGCCAGCAGACCCGGACAGGCGAACACTGAAGCTTTCTTT.

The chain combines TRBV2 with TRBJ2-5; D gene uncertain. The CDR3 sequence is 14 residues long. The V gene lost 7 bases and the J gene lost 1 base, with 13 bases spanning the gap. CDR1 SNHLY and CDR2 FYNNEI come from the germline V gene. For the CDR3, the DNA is TGTGCCAGCATAGAAGGGTCCCCCCAAGAGACCCAGTACTTC. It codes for CASIEGSPQETQYF.

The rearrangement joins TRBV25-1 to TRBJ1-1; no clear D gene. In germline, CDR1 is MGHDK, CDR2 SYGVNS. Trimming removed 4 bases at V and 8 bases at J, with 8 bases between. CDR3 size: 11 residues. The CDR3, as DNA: TGTGCCAGCAGTGGAGGCAGGGAAGCTTTCTTT. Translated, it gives CASSGGREAFF.

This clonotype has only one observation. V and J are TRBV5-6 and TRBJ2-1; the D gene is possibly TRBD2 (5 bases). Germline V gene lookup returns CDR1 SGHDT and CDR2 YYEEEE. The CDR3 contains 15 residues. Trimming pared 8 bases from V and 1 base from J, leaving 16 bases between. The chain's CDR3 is CARGPGRVSYNEQFF. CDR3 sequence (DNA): TGTGCCAGGGGCCCCGGGCGGGTATCCTACAATGAGCAGTTCTTC.

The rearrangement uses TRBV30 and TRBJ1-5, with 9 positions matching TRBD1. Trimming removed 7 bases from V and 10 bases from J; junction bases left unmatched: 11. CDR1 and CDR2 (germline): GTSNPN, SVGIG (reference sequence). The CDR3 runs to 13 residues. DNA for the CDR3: TGTGCCTTCTCGGCGGACAGGGGAAGCCCCCAGCATTTT. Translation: CAFSADRGSPQHF.

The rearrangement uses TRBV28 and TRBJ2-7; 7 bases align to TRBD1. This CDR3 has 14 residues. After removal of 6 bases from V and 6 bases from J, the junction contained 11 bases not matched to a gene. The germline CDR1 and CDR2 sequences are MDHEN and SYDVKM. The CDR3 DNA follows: TGTGCCAGCAGCTTCGACAGGGCCGTCGGCGAGCAGTACGTC. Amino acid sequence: CASSFDRAVGEQYV.

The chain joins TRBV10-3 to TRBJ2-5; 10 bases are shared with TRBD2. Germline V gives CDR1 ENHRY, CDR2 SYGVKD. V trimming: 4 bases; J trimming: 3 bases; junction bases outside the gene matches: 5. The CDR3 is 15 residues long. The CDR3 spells CAISGLAGAKETQYF. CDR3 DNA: TGTGCCATCAGTGGCCTAGCGGGAGCGAAAGAGACCCAGTACTTC.

The CDR3 here is CASSLRGRTNQPQHF. CDR3 nucleotides: TGTGCCAGCAGTCTTAGGGGCAGGACGAATCAGCCCCAGCATTTT. The gene calls are TRBV7-8 and TRBJ1-5, with TRBD1 as a possible D gene (5 bases). CDR3 length: 15 amino acids. Germline V gene data show CDR1 as SGHVS and CDR2 as FQNEAQ. The V end lost 6 bases, the J end lost 4 bases, and 16 bases lay between the germline ends.

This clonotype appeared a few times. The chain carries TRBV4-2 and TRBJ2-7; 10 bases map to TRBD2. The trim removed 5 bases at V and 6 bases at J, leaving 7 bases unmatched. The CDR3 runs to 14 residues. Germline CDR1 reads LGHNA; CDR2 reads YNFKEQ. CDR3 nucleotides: TGTGCCAGCAGCAGCGGGGGGGCCTTGGGCGAGCAGTACGTC. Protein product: CASSSGGALGEQYV.

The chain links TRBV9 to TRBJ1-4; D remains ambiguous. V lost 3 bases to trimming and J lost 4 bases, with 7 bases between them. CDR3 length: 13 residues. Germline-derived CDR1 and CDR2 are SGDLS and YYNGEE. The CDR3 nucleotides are TGTGCCAGCAGCGACAGATTTAATGAAAAACTGTTTTTT. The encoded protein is CASSDRFNEKLFF.

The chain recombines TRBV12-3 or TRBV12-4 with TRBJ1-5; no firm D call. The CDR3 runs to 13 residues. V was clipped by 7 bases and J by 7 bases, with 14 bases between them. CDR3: CASNQGLQQPQHF. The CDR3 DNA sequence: TGTGCCAGCAACCAAGGGTTGCAACAGCCCCAGCATTTT.

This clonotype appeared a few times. DNA of the CDR3: TGTGCCAGCAGCCTTAGAGCCGGAGACAATGAGCAGTTCTTC. Protein sequence: CASSLRAGDNEQFF. The chain is built from TRBV3-1 and TRBJ2-1; D not certain. CDR3 length: 14 amino acids. V was pared by 4 bases and J by 5 bases, with 12 bases between. From germline, CDR1 is LGHDT and CDR2 YNNKEL (reference sequence).

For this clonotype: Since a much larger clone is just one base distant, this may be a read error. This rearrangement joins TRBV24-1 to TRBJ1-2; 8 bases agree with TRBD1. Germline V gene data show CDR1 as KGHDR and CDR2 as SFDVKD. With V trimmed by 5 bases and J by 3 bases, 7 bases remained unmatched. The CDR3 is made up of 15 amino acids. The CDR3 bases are TGTGCCACCAGTGCCTGGACAGGGCCCGACTATGGCTACACCTTC. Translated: CATSAWTGPDYGYTF.

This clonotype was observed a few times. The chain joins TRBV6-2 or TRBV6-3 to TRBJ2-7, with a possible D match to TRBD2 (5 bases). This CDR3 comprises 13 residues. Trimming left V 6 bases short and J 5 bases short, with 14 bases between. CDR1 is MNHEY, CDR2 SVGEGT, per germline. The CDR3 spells CASRRAARDEQYV. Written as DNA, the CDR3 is TGTGCCAGCAGGCGGGCCGCTCGGGACGAGCAGTACGTC.

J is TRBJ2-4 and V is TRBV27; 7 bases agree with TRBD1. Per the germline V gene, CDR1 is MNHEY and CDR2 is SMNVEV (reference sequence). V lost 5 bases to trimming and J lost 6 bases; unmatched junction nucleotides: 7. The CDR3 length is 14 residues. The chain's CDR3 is CASSNRDRLNIQYF. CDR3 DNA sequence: TGTGCCAGCAGTAATCGGGACAGACTAAACATTCAGTACTTC.